The next 20 T cell receptor beta chains were all read from a single sample in a study of shared clonotypes between healthy human individuals. Profiling relied on immunoSEQ multiplex PCR, and the TCRdb table lists in-frame clones only, not all of them. Among around 990,000 clones listed, 60% to 85% were seen once. The source material was memory CD4+ T cells from PBMCs. The subset here: CD45RA-negative fraction. The receptors here all came from a man aged 18-30 years in good health. Some clones in this sample may be carry-over from other donors' samples.

The chain is built from TRBV2 and TRBJ2-7, with 12 nucleotides matching TRBD2. J lost 3 bases, V lost 7 bases, and 4 bases had no gene match. Germline V gene lookup returns CDR1 SNHLY and CDR2 FYNNEI. This CDR3 is built from 14 residues. CDR3 nucleotides: TGTGCCAGCAAGAGGACTAGCGGGAACTACGAGCAGTACTTC. This codes for CASKRTSGNYEQYF.

For the CDR3, the DNA is TGTGCCAGCACCCCCCCGGGACAACTGATTGGCTACACCTTC. It specifies CASTPPGQLIGYTF. The V call is TRBV28, the J call TRBJ1-2, with D tentatively TRBD1 (6 bases). Germline V lookup: CDR1 MDHEN, CDR2 SYDVKM. This CDR3 is 14 amino acids long. The V and J ends lost 7 bases and 7 bases respectively, with 19 bases between them.

The chain combines TRBV7-9 with TRBJ2-2; D unresolved. The ends were cut back, 2 bases at V and 0 bases at J, with 10 bases in the middle. The germline V gene encodes CDR1 SEHNR and CDR2 FQNEAQ (reference sequence). The CDR3 runs 16 residues. CDR3 in DNA: TGTGCCAGCAGCTTAACTTCGCGGTCGAACACCGGGGAGCTGTTTTTT. This sequence encodes CASSLTSRSNTGELFF.

This clone was observed a handful of times. The J gene is TRBJ1-1, the V gene TRBV10-2, with 8 bases fitting TRBD1. V was pared by 10 bases and J by 2 bases, with 6 bases of the junction left unmatched. The CDR3 is made up of 13 amino acids. CDR1 and CDR2 from the germline V gene are WSHSY and SAAADI. This CDR3 is CATGGQGNTEAFF. CDR3 nucleotide sequence: TGCGCCACCGGAGGACAGGGAAACACTGAAGCTTTCTTT.

With respect to this clone: This sample also contains other DNA sequences that code for the same CDR3. This chain joins TRBV18 and TRBJ1-5; no clear D. The CDR3 is made up of 13 amino acids. Trimming removed 2 bases from V and 3 bases from J, with 5 bases in between. Germline V lookup: CDR1 KGHSH, CDR2 LQKENI. CDR3 bases: TGTGCCAGCTCACCAGGGTTCAATCAGCCCCAGCATTTT. As protein: CASSPGFNQPQHF. Together with reference TRBV18 and TRBJ1-5, the CDR3 gives the full variable domain: NAGVMQNPRHLVRRRGQEARLRCSPMKGHSHVYWYRQLPEEGLKFMVYLQKENIIDESGMPKERFSAEFPKEGPSILRIQQVVRGDSAAYFCASSPGFNQPQHFGDGTRLSIL.

The chain joins TRBV4-2 to TRBJ2-5; TRBD2 agrees at 7 bases. The trim removed 5 bases at V and 2 bases at J, leaving 17 bases unmatched. The CDR3 contains 18 residues. Germline V gene lookup returns CDR1 LGHNA and CDR2 YNFKEQ. CDR3 protein: CASSAALREKSKQETQYF. The DNA for the CDR3 is TGTGCCAGCAGCGCCGCCCTGCGGGAGAAGAGTAAACAAGAGACCCAGTACTTC.

This clone was seen a handful of times. The chain couples TRBV30 to TRBJ2-3; D perhaps matches TRBD2 (5 bases). This CDR3 is built from 14 residues. V gave up 3 bases and J gave up 2 bases, with 12 bases separating them. Germline CDR1 reads GTSNPN; CDR2 reads SVGIG (reference sequence). CDR3 coding DNA: TGTGCCTGGAGCCTCGGACTCAACACAGATACGCAGTATTTT. Amino acids: CAWSLGLNTDTQYF.

This chain uses TRBV30 with TRBJ2-7; D may be TRBD2 (5 bases). Germline CDR1 GTSNPN, CDR2 SVGIG (reference sequence). V lost 3 bases and J lost 7, with 10 bases in between. CDR3 length: 11 amino acids. CDR3 coding DNA: TGTGCCTGGAGCCTCGGCGGGGAGCAGTACTTC. Translation gives CAWSLGGEQYF.

Comments on this clone: A much larger clonotype is one base distant, so this may be a read error. The chain recombines TRBV27 with TRBJ1-2; tentatively, D is TRBD1 (5 bases). The V gene lost 3 bases and the J gene lost 1 base, with 6 bases spanning the gap. This CDR3 spans 13 amino acids. Per the germline V gene, CDR1 is MNHEY and CDR2 is SMNVEV (reference sequence). The CDR3 region has the DNA TGTGCCAGCAGTTTTGGGGGTAACTATGGCTACACCTTC. Translating gives CASSFGGNYGYTF.

The V and J genes are TRBV7-9 and TRBJ2-7; TRBD1 agrees at 9 bases. Germline V lookup: CDR1 SEHNR, CDR2 FQNEAQ (reference sequence). This CDR3 contains 14 residues. V was pared by 5 bases and J by 7 bases, with 9 bases of the junction left unmatched. The chain's CDR3 is CASSPGTGTGEQYF. Here the CDR3 DNA reads TGTGCCAGCAGCCCCGGGACAGGGACTGGGGAGCAGTACTTC.

The chain combines TRBV7-2 with TRBJ1-5, with D tentatively TRBD1 (5 bases). The CDR3 extends over 14 amino acids. Trimming shortened V by 8 bases and J by 3 bases, and 14 bases separated the two germline ends. Germline V lookup: CDR1 SGHTA, CDR2 FQGNSA. CDR3: CASHSGLFNQPQHF. In DNA form, the CDR3 reads TGTGCCAGCCACTCAGGGTTATTCAATCAGCCCCAGCATTTT.

This clone was recorded at least ten times. The rearrangement uses TRBV28 and TRBJ2-5, with D unresolved. Germline V lookup: CDR1 MDHEN, CDR2 SYDVKM. The V end lost 1 base, the J end lost 1 base, and 16 bases lay between the germline ends. The CDR3 covers 17 residues. The CDR3 is CASSLSTGRRSQETQYF. In nucleotides, the CDR3 is TGTGCCAGCAGTTTATCGACTGGACGCCGTTCCCAAGAGACCCAGTACTTC.

This clone was observed a handful of times. V gene TRBV2 combines with J gene TRBJ1-4; TRBD1 is a possible D gene (5 bases). The CDR3 is 13 residues long. Germline V gene data show CDR1 as SNHLY and CDR2 as FYNNEI. The ends were cut back, 8 bases at V and 7 bases at J, with 14 bases in the middle. CDR3 loop: CASLGGFAEKLFF. CDR3 bases: TGTGCCAGCCTCGGGGGTTTTGCTGAAAAACTGTTTTTT.

This chain uses TRBV6-6 with TRBJ2-7, with 7 bases that match TRBD2. The ends lost 2 bases at V and 0 bases at J; junction bases unmatched: 1. Germline assignment: CDR1 MNHNY and CDR2 SVGAGI (reference sequence). This CDR3 is built from 14 residues. Here the CDR3 reads CASSYRTSSYEQYF. The CDR3 DNA reads as TGTGCCAGCAGTTACCGGACTAGCTCCTACGAGCAGTACTTC.

The rearrangement links TRBV25-1 to TRBJ2-7; TRBD2 aligns across 12 bases. J gave up 0 bases and V 8 bases, and 14 bases lay outside the gene matches. Germline assignment: CDR1 MGHDK and CDR2 SYGVNS. This CDR3 comprises 18 residues. The CDR3 protein is CASYRPRLAGGASYEQYF. The DNA for the CDR3 is TGTGCCAGCTACCGACCGAGGCTAGCGGGAGGGGCCTCCTACGAGCAGTACTTC.

This rearrangement joins TRBV5-1 to TRBJ2-5, with D perhaps TRBD1 (5 bases). Looked up from germline, CDR1 is SGHRS and CDR2 is YFSETQ. CDR3 length: 15 residues. The germline V and J ends were trimmed by 7 bases and 1 base, with 17 bases remaining between them. CDR3 in amino acids: CASSPPQGTQETQYF. CDR3 in DNA: TGCGCCAGCTCCCCCCCTCAGGGAACCCAAGAGACCCAGTACTTC.

The count of this clone is one. This chain uses TRBV28 with TRBJ1-4, with 9 bases identical to TRBD1. This CDR3 is built from 18 residues. Unmatched junction bases numbered 10, after V lost 5 bases and J lost 0 bases. CDR1 is MDHEN, CDR2 SYDVKM, per germline. The CDR3 DNA is TGTGCCAGCAGTCCACCCGGGAGACAGGGGGCAACTAATGAAAAACTGTTTTTT. As protein: CASSPPGRQGATNEKLFF.

This clone was seen only once. The germline gene is not matched at one end of the junction; a read error may be the cause. The V gene is TRBV11-2, the J gene TRBJ2-7; 7 nucleotides line up with TRBD1. This CDR3 is 13 amino acids long. Germline loops: CDR1 SGHAT, CDR2 FQNNGV. DNA for the CDR3: TGTGCCAGCAGCCTGGGACAGACCTACAAGCAGTACTTC. Translation gives CASSLGQTYKQYF.

This clone was detected only a few times. The CDR3 spells CASSYSSTASYEQYF. CDR3 nucleotides: TGTGCCAGCAGTTACTCGAGTACAGCCTCCTACGAGCAGTACTTC. This chain uses TRBV6-6 with TRBJ2-7; D remains unclear. V gave up 0 bases and J gave up 0 bases, with 9 bases separating them. The CDR3 consists of 15 residues. CDR1 and CDR2 from the germline V gene are MNHNY and SVGAGI (reference sequence).

Comments on this clone: Other DNA sequences in this sample translate to the same CDR3. The chain carries TRBV6-6 and TRBJ1-1; D not resolved. Germline V gives CDR1 MNHNY, CDR2 SVGAGI (reference sequence). Between the trimmed V and J ends, which lost 0 bases and 0 bases, there was a span of 5 bases. The CDR3 sequence is 14 residues long. The CDR3 DNA follows: TGTGCCAGCAGTTACTCGACTCTGAACACTGAAGCTTTCTTT. Translated, it gives CASSYSTLNTEAFF.